The clone carrying this T cell receptor (beta chain) was counted at least ten times. What it binds is not known. This sample's time point: sample taken at primary tumor resection. The input material, whole RNA from tumor, nontumor lung or frozen PBMC, was sequenced unsorted. TCRdb re-called the 5' RACE reads through MiXCR, storing one row per CDR3 protein. The sample lists about 23,000 distinct CDR3 sequences, nearly 6.5% seen once, with around 10% in the top ten. These data belong to a study of spatial heterogeneity in lung cancer. At the level of the study: Unique TCR and UMI combinations averaged more than ten appearances each in raw reads.

Germline CDR1 is DFQATT and CDR2 is SNEGSKA (reference sequence). The CDR3 has 12 residues. With V trimmed by 5 bases and J by 5 bases, 5 bases remained unmatched. Study-wide findings and caveats: Coverage was estimated at about 7% of tumor T cells for alpha chains and less than 15% for beta chains. For expanded intratumoral alpha and beta TCRs, counts tracked tumor mutation counts.

This TCR was recovered from a male donor with early-stage non-small cell lung cancer. The chain joins TRBV20-1 to TRBJ2-7; 8 bases map to TRBD1. The specimen was lung tumor tissue, collected at surgery. CDR3 coding DNA: TGCAGTGCTCGGCCGGACAGGGACGAGCAGTACTTC. Protein product: CSARPDRDEQYF.